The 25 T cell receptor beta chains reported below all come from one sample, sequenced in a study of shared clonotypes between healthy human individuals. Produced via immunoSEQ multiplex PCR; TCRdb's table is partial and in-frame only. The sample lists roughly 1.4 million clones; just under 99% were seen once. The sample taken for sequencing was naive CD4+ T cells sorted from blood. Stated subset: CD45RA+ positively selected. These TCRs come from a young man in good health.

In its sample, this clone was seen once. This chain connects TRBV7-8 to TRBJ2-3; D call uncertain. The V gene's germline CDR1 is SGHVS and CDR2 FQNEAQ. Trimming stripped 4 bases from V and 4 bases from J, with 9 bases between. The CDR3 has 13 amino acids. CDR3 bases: TGTGCCAGCAGCTCCGACTTAGCAGATACGCAGTATTTT. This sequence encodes CASSSDLADTQYF.

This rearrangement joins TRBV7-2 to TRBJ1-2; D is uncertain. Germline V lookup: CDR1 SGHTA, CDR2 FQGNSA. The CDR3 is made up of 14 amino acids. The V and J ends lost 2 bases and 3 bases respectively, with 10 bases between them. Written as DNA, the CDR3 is TGTGCCAGCAGCTTATGGGCCGAAGACTATGGCTACACCTTC. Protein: CASSLWAEDYGYTF.

CDR3 DNA: TGTGCCAGCAGCCCCGTCGCTGGACAGGGCGGCACAGATACGCAGTATTTT. Encoded protein: CASSPVAGQGGTDTQYF. The chain couples TRBV28 to TRBJ2-3; 8 bases fit TRBD1. Germline trimming cut 6 bases from V and 1 base from J; bases unmatched to any gene: 12. CDR3 length: 17 amino acids. Germline V gene sequence: CDR1 MDHEN, CDR2 SYDVKM.

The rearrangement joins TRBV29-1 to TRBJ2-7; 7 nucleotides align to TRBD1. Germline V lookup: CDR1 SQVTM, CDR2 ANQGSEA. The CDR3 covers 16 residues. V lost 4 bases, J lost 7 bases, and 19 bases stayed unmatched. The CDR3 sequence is CSVGSPPGQITGEQYF. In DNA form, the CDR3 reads TGCAGCGTTGGCTCCCCTCCGGGACAGATCACGGGAGAGCAGTACTTC.

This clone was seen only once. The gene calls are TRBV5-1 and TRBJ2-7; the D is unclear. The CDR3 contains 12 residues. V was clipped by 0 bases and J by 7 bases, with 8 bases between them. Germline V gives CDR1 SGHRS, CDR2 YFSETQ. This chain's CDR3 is CASSLEEREQYF. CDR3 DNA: TGCGCCAGCAGCTTGGAAGAACGGGAGCAGTACTTC.

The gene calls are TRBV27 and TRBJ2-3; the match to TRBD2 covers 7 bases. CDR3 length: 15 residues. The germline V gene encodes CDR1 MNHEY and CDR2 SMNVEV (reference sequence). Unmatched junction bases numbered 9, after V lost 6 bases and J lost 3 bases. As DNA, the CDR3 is TGTGCCAGCAGCCTTTGGAGCGGGGCAACAGATACGCAGTATTTT. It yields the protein CASSLWSGATDTQYF.

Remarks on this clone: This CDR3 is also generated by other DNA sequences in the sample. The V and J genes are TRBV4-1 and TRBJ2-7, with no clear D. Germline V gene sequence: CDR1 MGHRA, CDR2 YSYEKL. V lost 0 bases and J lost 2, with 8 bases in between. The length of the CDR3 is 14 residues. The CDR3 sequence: CASSQDSLTYEQYF. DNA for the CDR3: TGCGCCAGCAGCCAAGATTCATTAACCTACGAGCAGTACTTC.

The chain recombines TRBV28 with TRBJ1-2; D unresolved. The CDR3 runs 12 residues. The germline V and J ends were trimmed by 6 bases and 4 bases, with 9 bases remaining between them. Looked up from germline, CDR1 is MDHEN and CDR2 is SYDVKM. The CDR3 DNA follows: TGTGCCAGCAGCTTAGCCTTCTATGGCTACACCTTC. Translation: CASSLAFYGYTF.

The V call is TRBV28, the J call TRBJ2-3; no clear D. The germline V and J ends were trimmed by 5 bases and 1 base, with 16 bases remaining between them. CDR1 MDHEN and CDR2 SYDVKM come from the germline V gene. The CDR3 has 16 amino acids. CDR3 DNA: TGTGCCAGCAGTCCCCTGACTCCCGTCCGCACAGATACGCAGTATTTT. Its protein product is CASSPLTPVRTDTQYF.

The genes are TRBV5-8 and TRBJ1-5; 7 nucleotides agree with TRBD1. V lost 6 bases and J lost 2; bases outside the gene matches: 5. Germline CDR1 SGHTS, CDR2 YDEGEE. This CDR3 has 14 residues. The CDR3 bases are TGTGCCAGCACCTATACAGGGGGCAATCAGCCCCAGCATTTT. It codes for CASTYTGGNQPQHF.

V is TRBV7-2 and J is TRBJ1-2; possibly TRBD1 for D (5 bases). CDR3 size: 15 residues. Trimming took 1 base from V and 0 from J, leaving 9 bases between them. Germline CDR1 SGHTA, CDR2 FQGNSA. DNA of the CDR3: TGTGCCAGCAGCTTAGAGGGGCGAGCTAACTATGGCTACACCTTC. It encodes CASSLEGRANYGYTF.

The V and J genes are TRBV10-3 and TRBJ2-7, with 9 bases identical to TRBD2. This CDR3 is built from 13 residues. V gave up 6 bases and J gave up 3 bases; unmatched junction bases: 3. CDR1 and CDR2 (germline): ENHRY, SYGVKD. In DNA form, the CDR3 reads TGTGCCATCAGAGCGGGAGGCCTCTACGAGCAGTACTTC. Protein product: CAIRAGGLYEQYF.

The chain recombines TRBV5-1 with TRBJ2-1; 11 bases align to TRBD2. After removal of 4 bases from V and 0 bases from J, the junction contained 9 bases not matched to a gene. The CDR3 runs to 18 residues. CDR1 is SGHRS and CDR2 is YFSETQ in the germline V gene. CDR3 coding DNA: TGCGCCAGCAGCGCGGGACTAGCGGAACCGAGCTCCTACAATGAGCAGTTCTTC. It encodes CASSAGLAEPSSYNEQFF.

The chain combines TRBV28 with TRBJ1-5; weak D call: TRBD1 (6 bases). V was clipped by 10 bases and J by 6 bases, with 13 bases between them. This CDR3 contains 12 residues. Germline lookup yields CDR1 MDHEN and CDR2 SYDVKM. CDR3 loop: CAIKQGGQPQHF. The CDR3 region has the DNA TGTGCCATTAAACAGGGCGGTCAGCCCCAGCATTTT.

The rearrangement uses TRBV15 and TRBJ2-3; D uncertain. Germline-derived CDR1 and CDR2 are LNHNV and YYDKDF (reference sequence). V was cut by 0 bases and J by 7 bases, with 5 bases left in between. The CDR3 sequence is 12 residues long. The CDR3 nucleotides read TGTGCCACCAGCAGAGACCGGAATACGCAGTATTTT. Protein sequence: CATSRDRNTQYF.

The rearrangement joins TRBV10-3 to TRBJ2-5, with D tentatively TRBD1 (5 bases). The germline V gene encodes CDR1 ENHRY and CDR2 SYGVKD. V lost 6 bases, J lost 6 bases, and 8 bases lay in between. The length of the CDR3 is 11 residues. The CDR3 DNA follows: TGTGCCATCAGCCAGGGAAAGACCCAGTACTTC. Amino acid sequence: CAISQGKTQYF.

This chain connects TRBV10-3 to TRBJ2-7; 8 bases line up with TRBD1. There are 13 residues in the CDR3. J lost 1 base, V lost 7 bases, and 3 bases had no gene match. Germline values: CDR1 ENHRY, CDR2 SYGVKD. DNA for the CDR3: TGTGCCATCAACGACAGGGGTTCCTACGAGCAGTACTTC. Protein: CAINDRGSYEQYF.

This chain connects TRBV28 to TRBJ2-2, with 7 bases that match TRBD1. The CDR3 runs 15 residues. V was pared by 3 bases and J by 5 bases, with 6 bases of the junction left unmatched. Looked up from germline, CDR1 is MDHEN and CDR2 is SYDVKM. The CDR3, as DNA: TGTGCCAGCAGTTTGGACAGGTCTGTTACCGGGGAGCTGTTTTTT. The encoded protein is CASSLDRSVTGELFF.

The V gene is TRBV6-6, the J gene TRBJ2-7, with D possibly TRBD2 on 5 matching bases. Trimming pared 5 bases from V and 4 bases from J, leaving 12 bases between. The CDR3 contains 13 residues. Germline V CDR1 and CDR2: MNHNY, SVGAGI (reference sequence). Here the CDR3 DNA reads TGTGCCAGCAGTCGCGACCCGGGATACGAGCAGTACTTC. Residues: CASSRDPGYEQYF.

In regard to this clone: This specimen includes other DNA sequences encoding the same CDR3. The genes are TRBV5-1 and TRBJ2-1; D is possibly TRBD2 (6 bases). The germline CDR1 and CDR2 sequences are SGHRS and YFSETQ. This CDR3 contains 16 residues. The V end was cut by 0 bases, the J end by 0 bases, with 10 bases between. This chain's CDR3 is CASSLAGVSSYNEQFF. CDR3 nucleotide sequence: TGCGCCAGCAGCTTGGCGGGGGTCAGCTCCTACAATGAGCAGTTCTTC.

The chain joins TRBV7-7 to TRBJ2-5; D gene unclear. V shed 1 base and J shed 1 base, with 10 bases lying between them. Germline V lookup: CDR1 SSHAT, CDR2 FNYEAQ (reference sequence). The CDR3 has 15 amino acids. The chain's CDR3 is CASSLVPDFQETQYF. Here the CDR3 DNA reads TGTGCCAGCAGCTTAGTCCCAGACTTCCAAGAGACCCAGTACTTC.

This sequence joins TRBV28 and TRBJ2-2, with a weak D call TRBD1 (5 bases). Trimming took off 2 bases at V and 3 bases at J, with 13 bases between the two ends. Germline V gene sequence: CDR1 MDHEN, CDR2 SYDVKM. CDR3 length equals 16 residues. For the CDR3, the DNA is TGTGCCAGCAGTTTAATAGGGCAGGGTGACACCGGGGAGCTGTTTTTT. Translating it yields CASSLIGQGDTGELFF.

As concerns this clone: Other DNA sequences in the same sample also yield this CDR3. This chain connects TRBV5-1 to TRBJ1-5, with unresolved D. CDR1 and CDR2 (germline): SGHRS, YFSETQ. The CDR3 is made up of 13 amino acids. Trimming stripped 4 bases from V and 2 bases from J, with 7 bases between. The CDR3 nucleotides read TGCGCCAGCAGCCCTGAGGGCAATCAGCCCCAGCATTTT. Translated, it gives CASSPEGNQPQHF.

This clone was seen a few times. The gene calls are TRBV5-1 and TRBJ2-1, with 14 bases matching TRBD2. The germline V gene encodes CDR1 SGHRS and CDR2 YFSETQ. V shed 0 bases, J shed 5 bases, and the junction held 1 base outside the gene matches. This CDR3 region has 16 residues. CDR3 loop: CASSLGGLAGDNEQFF. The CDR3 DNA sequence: TGCGCCAGCAGCTTGGGGGGACTAGCGGGAGACAATGAGCAGTTCTTC.

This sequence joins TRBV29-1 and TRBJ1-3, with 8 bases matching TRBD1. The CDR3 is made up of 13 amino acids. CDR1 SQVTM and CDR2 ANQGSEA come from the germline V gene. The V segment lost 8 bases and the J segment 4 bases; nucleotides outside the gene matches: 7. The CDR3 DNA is TGCAGCATCAGGGGGCGCGGAGGAAACACCATATATTTT. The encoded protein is CSIRGRGGNTIYF.